The sequence of this T cell receptor (beta chain) was determined in a study of identical twins. In this sample, this clonotype turned up a few times. What it recognizes is unknown. Template switching added a universal primer site; cDNA carried unique molecular identifiers. MiXCR was run by TCRdb on the 5' RACE reads, yielding one entry per CDR3 protein. This sample has 700,000 to 950,000 distinct CDR3 sequences, with 12% found just once. The CDR3 length is 13 residues. Germline lookup yields CDR1 SGHKS and CDR2 YYEKEE (reference sequence). V lost 5 bases to trimming and J lost 4 bases, with 12 bases between them. There were only healthy Caucasians among the donors. Study-level results: Not following the same donors, the study drew its conclusions from cross-sectional statistical analysis.

This sample also belongs to another study, concerning yellow fever vaccine responses in identical twins. According to that study: Twins' vaccine T cell responses were reported to seem partly convergent and partly personalized.

The gene calls are TRBV5-5 and TRBJ2-5, with D possibly matching TRBD1 (5 bases). The clonotype comes from a woman under 30 in good health. Source material: PBMCs. CDR3 DNA sequence: TGTGCCAGCAGTTTCCAGGGCGCAGAGACCCAGTACTTC. Protein sequence: CASSFQGAETQYF.